The 11 T cell receptor beta chains below come from one sample, sequenced in a study of T cell clonotyping in hematopoietic cell transplantation. Generated by immunoSEQ multiplex PCR, the TCRdb table keeps only in-frame clones and is missing some. The sample lists 35,000 to 50,000 clones; 85% were seen once. Described time point: recipient sample about 28 days before transplant, after cytoreduction. Sequenced material: peripheral blood mononuclear cells, taken before stem cell transplant. The receptors were gathered from a man aged 55 to 69 with acute myeloid leukemia. Some clones in this sample may be carry-over from other donors' samples.

The V gene is TRBV20-1, the J gene TRBJ1-5, with D unclear. Germline values: CDR1 DFQATT, CDR2 SNEGSKA (reference sequence). Trimming took off 5 bases at V and 4 bases at J, with 6 bases between the two ends. This CDR3 is built from 11 residues. The DNA of the CDR3 is TGCAGTGCTGCCGAAAATCAGCCCCAGCATTTT. It yields the protein CSAAENQPQHF.

The chain links TRBV11-2 to TRBJ2-2; TRBD1 matches 12 bases. CDR3 length equals 16 residues. CDR1 SGHAT and CDR2 FQNNGV come from the germline V gene. V trimming: 5 bases; J trimming: 2 bases; junction bases outside the gene matches: 3. The CDR3 DNA reads as TGTGCCAGCAGCCCAGGGACAGGGGGCAACACCGGGGAGCTGTTTTTT. Protein: CASSPGTGGNTGELFF.

Here the CDR3 reads CAWRTDRDQPQHF. The CDR3 coding sequence is TGTGCCTGGAGAACAGACAGGGATCAGCCCCAGCATTTT. This chain uses TRBV30 with TRBJ1-5, with 7 bases lining up with TRBD1. CDR1 and CDR2 (germline): GTSNPN, SVGIG (reference sequence). This CDR3 contains 13 residues. Trimming removed 3 bases from V and 5 bases from J; junction bases left unmatched: 4.

For this clone: The sample has other DNA sequences that encode this CDR3 too. The chain carries TRBV2 and TRBJ1-1, with D perhaps TRBD1 (5 bases). From germline, CDR1 is SNHLY and CDR2 FYNNEI. Trimming pared 4 bases from V and 1 base from J, leaving 10 bases between. The CDR3 runs to 14 residues. This CDR3 reads CASSVQGTNTEAFF. The CDR3, as DNA: TGTGCCAGCAGTGTTCAGGGTACGAACACTGAAGCTTTCTTT.

This sequence joins TRBV5-4 and TRBJ1-2, with unresolved D. V was cut by 0 bases and J by 4 bases, with 7 bases left in between. The CDR3 has 13 residues. Germline loops: CDR1 SGHNT, CDR2 YYREEE (reference sequence). The CDR3 loop reads CASSLAGLYGYTF. The CDR3 DNA follows: TGTGCCAGCAGCTTGGCCGGTCTCTATGGCTACACCTTC.

This sequence joins TRBV27 and TRBJ1-2; D is perhaps TRBD1 (5 bases). With 5 bases removed from V and 3 bases from J, the gap between germline ends came to 10 bases. The germline V gene encodes CDR1 MNHEY and CDR2 SMNVEV (reference sequence). This CDR3 contains 13 residues. In DNA, the CDR3 is TGTGCCAGCAGTCGGCGGGGCTACTATGGCTACACCTTC. Protein: CASSRRGYYGYTF.

The chain has TRBV7-9 and TRBJ1-2, with 10 bases identical to TRBD1. V was pared by 1 base and J by 6 bases, with 2 bases of the junction left unmatched. CDR3 length: 14 amino acids. Germline CDR1 reads SEHNR; CDR2 reads FQNEAQ (reference sequence). This CDR3 is CASSLVGQGDGYTF. Here the CDR3 DNA reads TGTGCCAGCAGCTTAGTTGGACAGGGGGATGGCTACACCTTC.

V usage is TRBV5-1 and J usage is TRBJ2-2; D gene ambiguous. The CDR3 extends over 14 amino acids. Germline-derived CDR1 and CDR2 are SGHRS and YFSETQ. Trimming left V 4 bases short and J 0 bases short, with 7 bases between. CDR3 sequence (DNA): TGCGCCAGCAGCGCCGTTCCGAACACCGGGGAGCTGTTTTTT. This codes for CASSAVPNTGELFF.

The CDR3 sequence: CASVGGSYTGELFF. CDR3 nucleotides: TGTGCCAGCGTAGGGGGATCTTACACCGGGGAGCTGTTTTTT. The V and J genes are TRBV28 and TRBJ2-2; D possibly corresponds to TRBD1 (6 bases). The length of the CDR3 is 14 residues. The V gene lost 8 bases and the J gene lost 3 bases, with 13 bases spanning the gap. Germline CDR1 is MDHEN and CDR2 is SYDVKM.

This clone was detected once. The chain has TRBV30 and TRBJ1-3; no clear D. In germline, CDR1 is GTSNPN, CDR2 SVGIG (reference sequence). Trimming took 4 bases from V and 2 from J, leaving 3 bases between them. The CDR3 totals 11 residues. CDR3 loop: CAWTPGNTIYF. In DNA, the CDR3 is TGTGCCTGGACACCTGGAAACACCATATATTTT.

V usage is TRBV27 and J usage is TRBJ2-7, with 7 bases aligning to TRBD2. The V gene end was trimmed by 10 bases and the J gene end by 3 bases; junction bases not matched to a gene: 9. Germline V lookup: CDR1 MNHEY, CDR2 SMNVEV (reference sequence). There are 13 residues in the CDR3. The CDR3 DNA sequence: TGTGCCACTACCGGGACTACCGACTACGAGCAGTACTTC. Its translation is CATTGTTDYEQYF.